The present T cell receptor beta chain was sequenced within a study of vaccination effects on CD4 cells after COVID-19. Study-level findings and limits: Cross-reactivity toward common cold coronaviruses was confined to only 1 of 255 vaccine-induced clones in healthy vaccinees. Recruitment yielded few convalescent patients, and the study had no early post-infection timepoints.

This clone was detected only a few times. Its antigen is as yet unknown. Antigen-specific CD4+ T cells were expanded (with viral peptide pools) by the ViraFEST assay ahead of sequencing. CD4+ T cells were isolated after around 10 days of culture. The healthy vaccine recipients, who had no prior SARS-CoV-2 infection, showed negative nucleocapsid antibodies. Cells had half their medium changed to IL-2 medium on days 3 and 7. The CDR3 length is 12 residues. From germline, CDR1 is MDHEN and CDR2 SYDVKM. The V gene lost 7 bases and the J gene lost 7 bases, with 8 bases spanning the gap. Clones were sequenced by immunoSEQ multiplex PCR, and TCRdb holds only the in-frame ones, with some missing. The sample lists tens of thousands of clones, around four fifths occurring once.

Sequenced here: CD4+ T cells from PBMCs cultured with HCoV-OC43 spike peptides, sampled before COVID-19 vaccination. Documented subset: HCoV-OC43 spike overlapping peptide pool stimulation. The J gene is TRBJ1-6, the V gene TRBV28; D not resolved. The TCR originated in a human donor who received a COVID-19 vaccine. CDR3 coding DNA: TGTGCCAGCATCGCAGCAAATTCACCCCTCCACTTT. It translates to CASIAANSPLHF.